This passage covers 13 T cell receptor beta chains from one sample sequenced in a study of T cells in Graves' hyperthyroidism and ophthalmopathy. Amplification of TCR beta CDR3 regions was performed using RNA transcripts as template. The HTBI set primed first-round TCR CDR3 RT-PCR. Each CDR3 protein is one row after TCRdb ran MiXCR on the multiplex PCR reads. This sample has 450,000 to 650,000 distinct CDR3 sequences; less than 25% occur once, and the top ten carry about a quarter. Sequencing was carried out using blood. All receptors derive from a man in his late teens or twenties with Graves' hyperthyroidism.

This clonotype was seen many times. V is TRBV7-8 and J is TRBJ2-2; TRBD2 is a possible D gene (5 bases). With 5 bases removed from V and 6 bases from J, the gap between germline ends came to 16 bases. The CDR3 loop spans 15 amino acids. Germline V gene lookup returns CDR1 SGHVS and CDR2 FQNEAQ. Here the CDR3 reads CASSQGLLGAGELFF. As DNA, the CDR3 is TGTGCCAGCAGCCAAGGACTCCTCGGGGCCGGGGAGCTGTTTTTT.

This clonotype has a count of ten or more. This chain links TRBV27 with TRBJ1-5; no clear D. The CDR3 is 12 amino acids. The V gene's germline CDR1 is MNHEY and CDR2 SMNVEV (reference sequence). Between the trimmed V and J ends, which lost 4 bases and 7 bases, there was a span of 8 bases. CDR3 region: CASSSMAQPQHF. The DNA for the CDR3 is TGTGCCAGCAGTTCGATGGCGCAGCCCCAGCATTTT.

This clonotype was detected only once. This chain connects TRBV6-1 to TRBJ2-5; D might be TRBD1 (6 bases). V lost 1 base to trimming and J lost 0 bases, with 15 bases between them. This CDR3 is built from 17 residues. CDR1 and CDR2 from the germline V gene are MNHNS and SASEGT. The CDR3 sequence: CASSEVGRGKYQETQYF. The CDR3 DNA reads as TGTGCCAGCAGTGAAGTAGGAAGGGGGAAGTACCAAGAGACCCAGTACTTC.

This clonotype was observed at least ten times. This rearrangement joins TRBV10-3 to TRBJ2-5, with D perhaps given as TRBD1 or TRBD2 (5 bases each). The CDR3 has 15 residues. CDR1 ENHRY and CDR2 SYGVKD come from the germline V gene. The V end was cut by 3 bases, the J end by 5 bases, with 16 bases between. The CDR3 region has the DNA TGTGCCATCAGTGACGGGGCCAAAAAGTCCGAGACCCAGTACTTC. Its translation: CAISDGAKKSETQYF.

This clonotype was picked up many times. This chain uses TRBV6-5 with TRBJ2-2; no clear D gene. This CDR3 has 12 residues. Germline V gene data show CDR1 as MNHEY and CDR2 as SVGAGI. V lost 1 base and J lost 6, with 3 bases in between. As DNA, the CDR3 is TGTGCCAGCAGTTACTTCGCCGGGGAGCTGTTTTTT. Its translation is CASSYFAGELFF.

Many counts were recorded for this clonotype. The chain links TRBV6-5 to TRBJ1-2; TRBD1 agrees at 8 bases. Trimming cost V 6 bases and J 6 bases; bases outside gene matches: 6. CDR1 is MNHEY, CDR2 SVGAGI, per germline. The CDR3 is 13 amino acids. The CDR3 loop reads CASRFRGHDGYTF. In nucleotides, the CDR3 is TGTGCCAGCAGGTTCAGGGGGCATGATGGCTACACCTTC.

The J gene is TRBJ2-2, the V gene TRBV11-3, with 7 bases identical to TRBD2. V dropped 2 bases and J dropped 4; count of bases not matched to a gene: 4. The CDR3 loop spans 15 amino acids. Germline V gives CDR1 SGHNT, CDR2 YENEEA. CDR3 nucleotide sequence: TGTGCCAGCAGCTTATCTGGGGGGGGCACCGGGGAGCTGTTTTTT. It yields the protein CASSLSGGGTGELFF.

This clonotype has only a few counts. A much larger clone is a single base away; this may be a read error. V gene TRBV30 combines with J gene TRBJ1-2; D remains ambiguous. Germline V gene data show CDR1 as GTSNPN and CDR2 as SVGIG (reference sequence). V was clipped by 0 bases and J by 4 bases, with 3 bases between them. This CDR3 is built from 11 residues. For the CDR3, the DNA is TGTGCCTGGAGTGTCCTCTATGGCTACACCTTC. Translating gives CAWSVLYGYTF.

This clonotype was observed a few times. The chain couples TRBV10-3 to TRBJ1-2; D is unclear. Germline CDR1 is ENHRY and CDR2 is SYGVKD. The CDR3 runs to 14 residues. V lost 4 bases to trimming and J lost 4 bases, with 13 bases between them. The CDR3: CAISGGDAPYGYTF. The CDR3 DNA reads as TGTGCCATCAGTGGGGGAGATGCGCCCTATGGCTACACCTTC.

This clonotype was observed many times. This rearrangement joins TRBV20-1 to TRBJ1-2; a weak D match, TRBD1 (6 bases). CDR3 length: 13 amino acids. Per germline, CDR1 DFQATT and CDR2 SNEGSKA (reference sequence). Deletions cut 3 bases from V and 4 bases from J, with 12 bases between. CDR3 residues: CSASDRPSYGYTF. DNA for the CDR3: TGCAGTGCTAGTGACAGGCCCAGCTATGGCTACACCTTC.

This clonotype was counted at least ten times. V is TRBV12-3 or TRBV12-4 and J is TRBJ2-7; D perhaps matches TRBD2 (6 bases). V dropped 1 base and J dropped 1 base, with 8 bases sitting between them. The CDR3 length is 14 residues. In nucleotides, the CDR3 is TGTGCCAGCAGTTTAGGGGGGGAGTCCTACGAGCAGTACTTC. Residues: CASSLGGESYEQYF.

This clonotype occurred a few times. This chain uses TRBV18 with TRBJ1-1; 7 nucleotides line up with TRBD1. The CDR3 sequence is 15 residues long. CDR1 is KGHSH and CDR2 is LQKENI in the germline V gene. V shed 3 bases, J shed 0 bases, and the junction held 4 bases outside the gene matches. CDR3 sequence: CASSPQGGVNTEAFF. CDR3 nucleotide sequence: TGTGCCAGCTCACCGCAGGGGGGAGTGAACACTGAAGCTTTCTTT.

This clonotype showed up just a few times. The chain couples TRBV5-1 to TRBJ2-4; D is undetermined. From germline, CDR1 is SGHRS and CDR2 YFSETQ. CDR3 length: 14 residues. Trimming removed 2 bases from V and 6 bases from J, with 12 bases in between. The CDR3, as DNA: TGCGCCAGCAGCTTCGGAGCAATGGGAAACATTCAGTACTTC. Translated, it gives CASSFGAMGNIQYF.